This passage covers 14 T cell receptor beta chains from one sample sequenced in a study of blood T cell repertoires in COVID-19. Clones were read by immunoSEQ multiplex PCR, and TCRdb kept only the in-frame ones, dropping some. The repertoire includes tens of thousands of clones, about 76% of them detected once, and nearly 25% sits in the top ten. The sequencing sample was made of peripheral blood. The receptor source for this set is a human donor in a cohort sampled during active COVID-19.

In its sample, this clone was seen a few times. CDR3 sequence (DNA): TGCGCCAGCAGGTGGGGGGAGCACTCCTACGAGCAGTACTTC. Its protein is CASRWGEHSYEQYF. J is TRBJ2-7 and V is TRBV5-1, with D perhaps TRBD2 (6 bases). The V and J ends lost 5 bases and 0 bases respectively, with 12 bases between them. There are 14 residues in the CDR3. Germline CDR1 SGHRS, CDR2 YFSETQ. Supplemented by reference TRBV5-1 and TRBJ2-7, the full variable domain reads KAGVTQTPRYLIKTRGQQVTLSCSPISGHRSVSWYQQTPGQGLQFLFEYFSETQRNKGNFPGRFSGRQFSNSRSEMNVSTLELGDSALYLCASRWGEHSYEQYFGPGTRLTVT.

The CDR3 loop reads CASSATSGKTYEQYF. CDR3 nucleotides: TGTGCCAGCAGCGCCACTAGCGGGAAAACCTACGAGCAGTACTTC. This chain connects TRBV7-2 to TRBJ2-7; 10 nucleotides line up with TRBD2. The CDR3 covers 15 residues. The V gene's germline CDR1 is SGHTA and CDR2 FQGNSA. V gave up 5 bases and J gave up 2 bases; unmatched junction bases: 6.

The gene calls are TRBV27 and TRBJ2-3; 7 nucleotides match TRBD2. V dropped 6 bases and J dropped 4; count of bases not matched to a gene: 10. Germline-derived CDR1 and CDR2 are MNHEY and SMNVEV (reference sequence). The CDR3 length is 15 residues. CDR3 DNA: TGTGCCAGCAGCCCACGGGGCGGGAGATCAGATACGCAGTATTTT. Translating gives CASSPRGGRSDTQYF.

This chain uses TRBV27 with TRBJ2-7, with D maybe TRBD1 (5 bases). CDR3 length equals 14 residues. Trimming removed 3 bases at V and 2 bases at J, with 11 bases between. Germline V gives CDR1 MNHEY, CDR2 SMNVEV (reference sequence). The CDR3: CASSLAEGAYEQYF. DNA for the CDR3: TGTGCCAGCAGTTTGGCGGAAGGGGCCTACGAGCAGTACTTC.

This rearrangement joins TRBV5-1 to TRBJ2-7; 7 nucleotides align to TRBD2. The CDR3 totals 15 residues. CDR1 is SGHRS, CDR2 YFSETQ, per germline. V lost 5 bases to trimming and J lost 3 bases; unmatched junction nucleotides: 11. CDR3 nucleotides: TGCGCCAGCAGTCATGGCGGGAGTGACAACTACGAGCAGTACTTC. Residues: CASSHGGSDNYEQYF.

The chain uses TRBV29-1 and TRBJ2-3; maybe TRBD1 (6 bases). V lost 4 bases, J lost 1 base, and 15 bases lay in between. The V gene's germline CDR1 is SQVTM and CDR2 ANQGSEA. This CDR3 has 15 residues. CDR3 sequence: CSVGIRGIGTDTQYF. The CDR3, as DNA: TGCAGCGTTGGTATCAGGGGCATCGGCACAGATACGCAGTATTTT.

The chain uses TRBV5-4 and TRBJ2-7, with TRBD2 matching 9 bases. The germline V gene has CDR1 SGHNT and CDR2 YYREEE (reference sequence). The CDR3 is 15 amino acids. The V gene end was trimmed by 3 bases and the J gene end by 6 bases; junction bases not matched to a gene: 10. The CDR3 spells CASSWAPTSGSEQYF. For the CDR3, the DNA is TGTGCCAGCAGCTGGGCCCCTACTAGCGGGTCCGAGCAGTACTTC.

The chain couples TRBV6-1 to TRBJ2-7; 9 bases are a match to TRBD1. Germline values: CDR1 MNHNS, CDR2 SASEGT. After removal of 2 bases from V and 5 bases from J, the junction contained 7 bases not matched to a gene. There are 15 residues in the CDR3. The CDR3 loop is CASSEPGQGTNEQYF. DNA for the CDR3: TGTGCCAGCAGTGAACCGGGACAGGGTACGAACGAGCAGTACTTC.

The chain links TRBV24-1 to TRBJ1-3, with 11 bases fitting TRBD1. Germline values: CDR1 KGHDR, CDR2 SFDVKD. V was pared by 3 bases and J by 0 bases, with 15 bases of the junction left unmatched. The CDR3 sequence is 21 residues long. CDR3: CATSDPQGLDRGLVSGNTIYF. In DNA, the CDR3 is TGTGCCACCAGTGATCCTCAGGGGTTGGACAGGGGGCTTGTCTCTGGAAACACCATATATTTT.

This clone was seen only a few times. The J gene is TRBJ2-5, the V gene TRBV7-2, with D maybe TRBD2 (6 bases). The CDR3 length is 15 residues. Deletions cut 2 bases from V and 2 bases from J, with 12 bases between. Germline V gene sequence: CDR1 SGHTA, CDR2 FQGNSA. CDR3 loop: CASSLKTGAQETQYF. The CDR3 region has the DNA TGTGCCAGCAGCTTAAAAACGGGAGCTCAAGAGACCCAGTACTTC.

The chain is built from TRBV5-6 and TRBJ2-3, with 8 bases aligning to TRBD2. The CDR3 spans 14 residues. After removal of 4 bases from V and 5 bases from J, the junction contained 6 bases not matched to a gene. Germline V gene sequence: CDR1 SGHDT, CDR2 YYEEEE. The DNA for the CDR3 is TGTGCCAGCAGCCTCGGGACTAGTTTAGATACGCAGTATTTT. It encodes CASSLGTSLDTQYF.

This clone appeared a few times. The chain is built from TRBV2 and TRBJ1-2, with D possibly TRBD1 on 6 matching bases. The germline V and J ends were trimmed by 5 bases and 6 bases, with 13 bases remaining between them. The CDR3 is 13 residues long. CDR1 and CDR2 from the germline V gene are SNHLY and FYNNEI. The CDR3 nucleotides read TGTGCCAGCAGTCGGGGGGGCTCGGATGGCTACACCTTC. Amino acid sequence: CASSRGGSDGYTF.

A single count supports this clone. This chain connects TRBV7-2 to TRBJ2-2, with TRBD1 matching 8 bases. CDR1 is SGHTA, CDR2 FQGNSA, per germline. The CDR3 totals 17 residues. V lost 5 bases, J lost 4 bases, and 12 bases stayed unmatched. The CDR3 DNA reads as TGTGCCAGCAGCATACGGGCAGGGGGCTCGGGCACCGGGGAGCTGTTTTTT. Its translation is CASSIRAGGSGTGELFF.

The table lists this clone with a count of one. The rearrangement uses TRBV15 and TRBJ2-7; 9 positions agree with TRBD2. CDR3 length: 15 amino acids. From germline, CDR1 is LNHNV and CDR2 YYDKDF (reference sequence). The V and J ends lost 0 bases and 0 bases, in that order; junction bases with no gene match: 0. The CDR3 loop reads CATSRDSGSSYEQYF. The CDR3 DNA sequence: TGTGCCACCAGCAGAGATAGCGGGAGCTCCTACGAGCAGTACTTC.